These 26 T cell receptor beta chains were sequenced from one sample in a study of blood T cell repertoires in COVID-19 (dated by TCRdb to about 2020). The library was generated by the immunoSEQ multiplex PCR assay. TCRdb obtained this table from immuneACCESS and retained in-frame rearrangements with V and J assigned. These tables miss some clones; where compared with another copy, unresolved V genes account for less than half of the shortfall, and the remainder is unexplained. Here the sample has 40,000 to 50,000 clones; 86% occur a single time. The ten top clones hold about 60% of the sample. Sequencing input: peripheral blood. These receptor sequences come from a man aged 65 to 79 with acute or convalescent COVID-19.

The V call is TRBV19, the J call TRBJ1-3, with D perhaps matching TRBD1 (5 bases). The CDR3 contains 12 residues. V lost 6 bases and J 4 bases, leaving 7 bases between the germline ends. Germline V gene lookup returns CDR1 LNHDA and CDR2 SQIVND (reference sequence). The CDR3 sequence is CASSRTGNTIYF. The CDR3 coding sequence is TGTGCCAGTAGCAGGACAGGAAACACCATATATTTT. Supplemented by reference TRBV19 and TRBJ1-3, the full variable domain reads DGGITQSPKYLFRKEGQNVTLSCEQNLNHDAMYWYRQDPGQGLRLIYYSQIVNDFQKGDIAEGYSVSREKKESFPLTVTSAQKNPTAFYLCASSRTGNTIYFGEGSWLTVV.

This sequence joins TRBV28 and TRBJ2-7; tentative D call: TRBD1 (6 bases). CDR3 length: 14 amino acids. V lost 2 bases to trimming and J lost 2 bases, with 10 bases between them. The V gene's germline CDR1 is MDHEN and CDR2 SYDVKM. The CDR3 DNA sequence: TGTGCCAGCAGTTTAGGGGACACGACCTACGAGCAGTACTTC. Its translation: CASSLGDTTYEQYF.

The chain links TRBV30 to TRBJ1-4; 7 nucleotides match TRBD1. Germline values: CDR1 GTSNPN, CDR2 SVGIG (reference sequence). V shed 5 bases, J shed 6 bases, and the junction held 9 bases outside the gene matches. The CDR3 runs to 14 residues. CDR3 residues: CAWGPGQRDEKLFF. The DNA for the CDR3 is TGTGCCTGGGGCCCGGGACAGAGAGATGAAAAACTGTTTTTT.

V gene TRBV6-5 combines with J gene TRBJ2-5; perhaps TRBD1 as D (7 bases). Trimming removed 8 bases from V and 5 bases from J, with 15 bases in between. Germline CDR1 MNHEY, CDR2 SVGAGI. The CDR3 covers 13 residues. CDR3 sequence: CASGDREVETQYF. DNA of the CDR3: TGTGCCAGCGGAGACAGGGAGGTGGAGACCCAGTACTTC.

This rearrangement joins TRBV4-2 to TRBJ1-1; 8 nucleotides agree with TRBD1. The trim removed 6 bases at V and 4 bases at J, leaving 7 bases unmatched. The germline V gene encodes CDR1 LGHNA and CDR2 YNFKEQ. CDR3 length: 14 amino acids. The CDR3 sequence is CASRGDRGSTEAFF. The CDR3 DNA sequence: TGTGCCAGCAGAGGCGACAGGGGTAGCACTGAAGCTTTCTTT.

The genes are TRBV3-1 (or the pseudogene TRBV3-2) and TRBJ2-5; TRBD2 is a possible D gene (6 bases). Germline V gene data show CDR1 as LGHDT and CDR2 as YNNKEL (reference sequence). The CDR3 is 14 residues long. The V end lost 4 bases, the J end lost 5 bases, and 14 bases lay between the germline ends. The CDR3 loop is CASSRLETRETQYF. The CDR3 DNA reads TGTGCCAGCAGCCGACTCGAGACTAGGGAGACCCAGTACTTC.

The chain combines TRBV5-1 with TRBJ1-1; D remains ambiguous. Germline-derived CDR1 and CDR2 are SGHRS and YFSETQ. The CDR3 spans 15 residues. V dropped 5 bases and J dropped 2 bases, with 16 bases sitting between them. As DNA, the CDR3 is TGCGCCAGCAGGGCAGGCACCGCCGCAAACACTGAAGCTTTCTTT. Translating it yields CASRAGTAANTEAFF.

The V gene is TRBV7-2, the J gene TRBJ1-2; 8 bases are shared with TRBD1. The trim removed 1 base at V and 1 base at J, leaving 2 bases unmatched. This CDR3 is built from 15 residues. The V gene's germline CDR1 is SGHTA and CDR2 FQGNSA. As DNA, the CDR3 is TGTGCCAGCAGCTTAGGACAGGGGCGTAACTATGGCTACACCTTC. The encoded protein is CASSLGQGRNYGYTF.

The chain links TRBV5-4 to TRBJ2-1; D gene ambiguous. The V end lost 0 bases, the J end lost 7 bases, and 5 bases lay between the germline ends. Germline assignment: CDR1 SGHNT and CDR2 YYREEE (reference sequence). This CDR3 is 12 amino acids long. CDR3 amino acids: CASSLDRNEQFF. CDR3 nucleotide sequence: TGTGCCAGCAGCTTGGATCGGAATGAGCAGTTCTTC.

This CDR3 is CASNQGTGEQPQHF. Written as DNA, the CDR3 is TGTGCCAGCAACCAGGGGACAGGGGAACAGCCCCAGCATTTT. The chain joins TRBV7-2 to TRBJ1-5; 10 bases match TRBD1. Looked up from germline, CDR1 is SGHTA and CDR2 is FQGNSA. The CDR3 extends over 14 amino acids. The ends lost 7 bases at V and 7 bases at J; junction bases unmatched: 7.

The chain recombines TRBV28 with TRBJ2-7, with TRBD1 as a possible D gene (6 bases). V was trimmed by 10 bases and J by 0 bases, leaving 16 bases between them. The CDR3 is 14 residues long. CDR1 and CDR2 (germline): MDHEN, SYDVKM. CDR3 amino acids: CATDPGQSSYEQYF. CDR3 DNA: TGTGCCACTGATCCAGGACAGAGCTCCTACGAGCAGTACTTC.

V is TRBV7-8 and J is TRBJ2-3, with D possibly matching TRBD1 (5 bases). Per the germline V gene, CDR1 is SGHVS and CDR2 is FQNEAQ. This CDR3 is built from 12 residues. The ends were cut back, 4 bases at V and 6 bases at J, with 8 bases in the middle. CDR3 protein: CASSSSGDTQYF. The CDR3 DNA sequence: TGTGCCAGCAGCTCCTCAGGGGATACGCAGTATTTT.

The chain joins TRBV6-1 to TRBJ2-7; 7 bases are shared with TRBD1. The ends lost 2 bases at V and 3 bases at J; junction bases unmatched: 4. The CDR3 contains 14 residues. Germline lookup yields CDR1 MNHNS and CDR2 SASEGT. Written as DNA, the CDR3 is TGTGCCAGCAGTGAAATGGGACAGCTCTACGAGCAGTACTTC. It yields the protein CASSEMGQLYEQYF.

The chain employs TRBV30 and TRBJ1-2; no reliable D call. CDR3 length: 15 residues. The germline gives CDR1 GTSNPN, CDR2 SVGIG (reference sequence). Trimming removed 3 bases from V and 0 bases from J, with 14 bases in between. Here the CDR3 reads CAWSPAHPPNYGYTF. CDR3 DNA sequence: TGTGCCTGGAGCCCAGCGCATCCACCTAACTATGGCTACACCTTC. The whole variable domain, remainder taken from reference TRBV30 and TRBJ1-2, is SQTIHQWPATLVQPVGSPLSLECTVEGTSNPNLYWYRQAAGRGLQLLFYSVGIGQISSEVPQNLSASRPQDRQFILSSKKLLLSDSGFYLCAWSPAHPPNYGYTFGSGTRLTVV.

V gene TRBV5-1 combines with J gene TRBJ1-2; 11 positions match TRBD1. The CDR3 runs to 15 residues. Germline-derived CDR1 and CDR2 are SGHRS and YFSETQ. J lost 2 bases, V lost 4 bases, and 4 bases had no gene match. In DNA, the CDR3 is TGCGCCAGCAGCCCGGGGACAGGGGGAAACTATGGCTACACCTTC. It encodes CASSPGTGGNYGYTF.

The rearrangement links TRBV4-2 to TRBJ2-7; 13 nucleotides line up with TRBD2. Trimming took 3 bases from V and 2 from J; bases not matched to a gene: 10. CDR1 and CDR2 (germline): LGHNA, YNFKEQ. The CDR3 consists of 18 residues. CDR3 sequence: CASSQATSGRTTTYEQYF. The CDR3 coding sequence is TGTGCCAGCAGCCAGGCGACTAGCGGGAGGACTACGACCTACGAGCAGTACTTC.

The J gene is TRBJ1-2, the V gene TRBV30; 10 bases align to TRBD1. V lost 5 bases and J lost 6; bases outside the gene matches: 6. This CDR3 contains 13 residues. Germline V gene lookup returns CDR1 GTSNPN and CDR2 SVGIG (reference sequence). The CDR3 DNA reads TGTGCCTGGGAGGGACAGGGGAAAAATGGCTACACCTTC. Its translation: CAWEGQGKNGYTF.

The CDR3 DNA reads as TGTGCCAGCAGTCTAGTTTCCGGGACAGGGGCCGCCGGTGGATCCCTCCACTTT. This sequence encodes CASSLVSGTGAAGGSLHF. The chain is built from TRBV6-6 and TRBJ1-6; TRBD1 aligns across 10 bases. The germline CDR1 and CDR2 sequences are MNHNY and SVGAGI (reference sequence). V was clipped by 5 bases and J by 14 bases; unmatched bases: 21. The length of the CDR3 is 18 residues.

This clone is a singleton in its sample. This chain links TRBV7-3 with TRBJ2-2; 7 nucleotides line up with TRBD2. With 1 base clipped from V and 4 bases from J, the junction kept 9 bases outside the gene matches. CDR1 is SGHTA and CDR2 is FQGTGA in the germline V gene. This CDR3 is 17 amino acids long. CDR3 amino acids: CASSLMGGGPGTGELFF. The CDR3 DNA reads TGTGCCAGCAGCTTAATGGGGGGAGGGCCCGGCACCGGGGAGCTGTTTTTT.

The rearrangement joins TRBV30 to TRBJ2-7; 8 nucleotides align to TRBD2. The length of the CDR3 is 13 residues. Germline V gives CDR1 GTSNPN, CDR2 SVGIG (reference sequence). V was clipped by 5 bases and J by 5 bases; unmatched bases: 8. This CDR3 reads CAWDLGRGHEQYF. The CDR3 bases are TGTGCCTGGGACCTCGGGAGGGGTCACGAGCAGTACTTC.

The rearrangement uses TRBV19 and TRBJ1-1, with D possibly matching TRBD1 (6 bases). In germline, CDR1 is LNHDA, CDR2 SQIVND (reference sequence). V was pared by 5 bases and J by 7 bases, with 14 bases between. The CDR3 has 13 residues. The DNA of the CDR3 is TGTGCCAGTAGTTCTGGACAGCATAGTGAAGCTTTCTTT. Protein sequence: CASSSGQHSEAFF.

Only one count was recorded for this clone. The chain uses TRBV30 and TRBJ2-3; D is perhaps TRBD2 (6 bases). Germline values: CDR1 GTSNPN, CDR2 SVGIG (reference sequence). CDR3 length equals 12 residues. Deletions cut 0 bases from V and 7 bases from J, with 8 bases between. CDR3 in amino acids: CAWSVRGNTQYF. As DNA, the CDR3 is TGTGCCTGGAGTGTGCGGGGAAATACGCAGTATTTT.

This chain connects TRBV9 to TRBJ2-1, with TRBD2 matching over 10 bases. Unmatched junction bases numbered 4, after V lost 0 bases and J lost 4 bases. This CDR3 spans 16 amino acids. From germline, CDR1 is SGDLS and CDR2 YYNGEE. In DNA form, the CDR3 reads TGTGCCAGCAGCGTAGAAGGTAGCGGGGGGTACAATGAGCAGTTCTTC. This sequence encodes CASSVEGSGGYNEQFF.

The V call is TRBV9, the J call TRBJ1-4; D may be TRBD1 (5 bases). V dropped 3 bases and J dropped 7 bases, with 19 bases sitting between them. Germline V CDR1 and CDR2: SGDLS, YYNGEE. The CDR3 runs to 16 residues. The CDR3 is CASSARREAGSEKLFF. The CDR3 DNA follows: TGTGCCAGCAGCGCCCGGAGGGAGGCAGGGAGTGAAAAACTGTTTTTT.

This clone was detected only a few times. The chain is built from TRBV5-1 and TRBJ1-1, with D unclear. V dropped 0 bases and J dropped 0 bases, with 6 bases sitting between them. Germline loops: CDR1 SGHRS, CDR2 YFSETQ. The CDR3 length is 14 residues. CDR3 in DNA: TGCGCCAGCAGCTTGGTACAGATGAACACTGAAGCTTTCTTT. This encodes CASSLVQMNTEAFF.

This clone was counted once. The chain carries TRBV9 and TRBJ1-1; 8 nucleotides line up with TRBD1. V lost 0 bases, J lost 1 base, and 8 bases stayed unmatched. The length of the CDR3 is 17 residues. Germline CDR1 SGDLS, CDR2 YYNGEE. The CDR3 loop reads CASSVGGGQGPNTEAFF. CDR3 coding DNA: TGTGCCAGCAGCGTAGGGGGAGGACAGGGACCGAACACTGAAGCTTTCTTT.